This T cell receptor (beta chain) was sequenced for a study of T cell responses to AZD1222 COVID-19 vaccine. The study, taken as a whole, reports: It was only after the peak T cell response that any repertoires were sampled. Regions 160-218 and 743-854 held dominance among vaccine-associated CD4 TCRs, which spanned spike.

Clones were sequenced by immunoSEQ multiplex PCR, and TCRdb holds only the in-frame ones, with some missing. The sample includes tens of thousands of clones, 88% seen only once; the top ten take 6% to 7.5%. The germline gives CDR1 MDHEN, CDR2 SYDVKM. This CDR3 has 12 residues. Trimming took off 3 bases at V and 6 bases at J, with 8 bases between the two ends. Second doses were pooled across both intervals (about 4 or about 12 weeks). This clone was seen only a few times. Its specificity is not known. Sequenced material: peripheral blood, taken 28 days after the second AZD1222 dose. The chain joins TRBV28 to TRBJ1-2; D not certain. This receptor was obtained from an adult who received the AZD1222 COVID-19 vaccine. The CDR3 nucleotides are TGTGCCAGCAGTTTTACAAGGGATGGCTACACCTTC. Translating it yields CASSFTRDGYTF.